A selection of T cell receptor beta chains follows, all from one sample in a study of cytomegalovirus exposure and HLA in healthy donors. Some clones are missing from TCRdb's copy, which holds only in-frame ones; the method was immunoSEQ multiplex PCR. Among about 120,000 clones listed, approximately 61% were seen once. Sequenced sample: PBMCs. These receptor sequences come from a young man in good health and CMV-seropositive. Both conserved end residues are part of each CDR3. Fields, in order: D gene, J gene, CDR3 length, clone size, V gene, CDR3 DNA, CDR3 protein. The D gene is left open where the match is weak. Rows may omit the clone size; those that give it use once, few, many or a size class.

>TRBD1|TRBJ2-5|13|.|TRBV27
TGTGCCAGCAGCTGGGACAGGAGCGAGACCCAGTACTTC
CASSWDRSETQYF
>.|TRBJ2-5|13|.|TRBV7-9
TGTGCCAGCAGAGCAGGGGACCAAGAGACCCAGTACTTC
CASRAGDQETQYF
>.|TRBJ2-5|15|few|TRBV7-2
TGTGCCAGCAGCGCCGGGATCAGCGGGTCTGAGACCCAGTACTTC
CASSAGISGSETQYF
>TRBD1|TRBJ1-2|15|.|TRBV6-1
TGTGCCAGCAGTGAAGATGCTGGGACAGTCTATGGCTACACCTTC
CASSEDAGTVYGYTF
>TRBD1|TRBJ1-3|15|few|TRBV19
TGTGCCAGTAGCTACGGGACAGGAAAGGGAAACACCATATATTTT
CASSYGTGKGNTIYF
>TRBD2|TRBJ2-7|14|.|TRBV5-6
TGTGCCAGCAGCGGACTAGCGGGAGTCGGCGAGCAGTACTTC
CASSGLAGVGEQYF
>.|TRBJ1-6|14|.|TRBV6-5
TGTGCCAGCAGTTACTCAGGGGTTTATTCACCCCTCCACTTT
CASSYSGVYSPLHF
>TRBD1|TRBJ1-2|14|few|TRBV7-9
TGTGCCAGCAGCCTGGGACAGGGGGCCGCTGGCTACACCTTC
CASSLGQGAAGYTF
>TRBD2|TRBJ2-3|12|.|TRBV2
TGTGCCAAGACTAGCGGGTCGGATACGCAGTATTTT
CAKTSGSDTQYF
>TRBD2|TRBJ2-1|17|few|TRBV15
TGTGCCACCAGCAGAGATACTAGCGGGAAGTTTTACAATGAGCAGTTCTTC
CATSRDTSGKFYNEQFF
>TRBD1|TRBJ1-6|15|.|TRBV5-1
TGCGCCAGCAGCGTCGGACAGGGGGCCAATTCACCCCTCCACTTT
CASSVGQGANSPLHF
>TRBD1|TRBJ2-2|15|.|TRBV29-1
TGCAGCGTCGCCGGGACAGCCTCGAACACCGGGGAGCTGTTTTTT
CSVAGTASNTGELFF
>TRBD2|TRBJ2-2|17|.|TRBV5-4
TGTGCCAGCAGCCGGACAATTCTGACTAGCGGGACAGGGGAGCTGTTTTTT
CASSRTILTSGTGELFF
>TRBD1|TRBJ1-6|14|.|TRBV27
TGTGCCAGCAGTAAGACAGGGCCTAATTCACCCCTCCACTTT
CASSKTGPNSPLHF
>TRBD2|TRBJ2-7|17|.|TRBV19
TGTGCCAGTAGTATAGATTTTCGAGCGGGAGAGGTCTACGAGCAGTACTTC
CASSIDFRAGEVYEQYF
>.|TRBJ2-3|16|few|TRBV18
TGTGCCAGCTCAACCACACGTAAGCTGACGGGGGATACGCAGTATTTT
CASSTTRKLTGDTQYF
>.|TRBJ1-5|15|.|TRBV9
TGTGCCAGCAGCCCCGATTGGGGGGGGAATCAGCCCCAGCATTTT
CASSPDWGGNQPQHF
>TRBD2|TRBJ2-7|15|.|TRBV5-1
TGCGCCAGCAGCTTGTCGCTAGCGGTTCACTACGAGCAGTACTTC
CASSLSLAVHYEQYF
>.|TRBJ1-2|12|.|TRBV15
TGTGCCACCCTAGACAGAAACTATGGCTACACCTTC
CATLDRNYGYTF
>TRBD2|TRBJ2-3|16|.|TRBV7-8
TGTGCCAGCAGATATAAGCGGGGTACAAACACAGATACGCAGTATTTT
CASRYKRGTNTDTQYF
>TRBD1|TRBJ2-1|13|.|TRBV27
TGTGCCAGCAGTTTATCGCGTGCAGGGGGCGAGTTCTTC
CASSLSRAGGEFF
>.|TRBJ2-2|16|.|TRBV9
TGTGCCAGCAGCGTTGACCCCCAGCGTAACACCGGGGAGCTGTTTTTT
CASSVDPQRNTGELFF
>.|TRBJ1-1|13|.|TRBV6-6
TGTGCCAGCAGTTACCTCCCGGGAACTGAAGCTTTCTTT
CASSYLPGTEAFF
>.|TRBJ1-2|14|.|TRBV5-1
TGCGCCAGCAGCCAAATGACAGGCCCCTATGGCTACACCTTC
CASSQMTGPYGYTF
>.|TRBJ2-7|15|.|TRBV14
TGTGCCAGCAGCCACCCGGGCGGGTCAAAGCGCGAGCAGTACTTC
CASSHPGGSKREQYF
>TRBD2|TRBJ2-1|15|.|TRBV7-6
TGTGCCAGCAGCTTAGGACTAGCACGGTTTCATGAGCAGTTCTTC
CASSLGLARFHEQFF
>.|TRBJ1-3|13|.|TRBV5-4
TGTGCCAGCAGCTCCAGGTCCGGAAACACCATATATTTT
CASSSRSGNTIYF
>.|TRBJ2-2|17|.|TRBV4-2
TGTGCCAGCAGCCAGAGAACCCTCAGACTAGGTCCCGGGGAGCTGTTTTTT
CASSQRTLRLGPGELFF
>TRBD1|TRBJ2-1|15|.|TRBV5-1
TGCGCCAGCAGCCCCCTTTGGACAGGGGACAATGAGCAGTTCTTC
CASSPLWTGDNEQFF
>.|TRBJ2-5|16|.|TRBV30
TGTGCCTGGAGTGAGTGGAGTAGCGGAGATCAAGAGACCCAGTACTTC
CAWSEWSSGDQETQYF
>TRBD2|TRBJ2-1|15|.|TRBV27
TGTGCCAGCGGACTAGCGGGAGGGAGACTCAATGAGCAGTTCTTC
CASGLAGGRLNEQFF
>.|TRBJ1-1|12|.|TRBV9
TGTGCCAGCAGCGCCCAGGGCACTGAAGCTTTCTTT
CASSAQGTEAFF
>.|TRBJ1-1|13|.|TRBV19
TGTGCCAGTAGTATTAACGGGAACACTGAAGCTTTCTTT
CASSINGNTEAFF
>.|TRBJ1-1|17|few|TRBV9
TGTGCCAGCAGCTCCGAGGGCAGGGGAAGGGTAGGCACTGAAGCTTTCTTT
CASSSEGRGRVGTEAFF
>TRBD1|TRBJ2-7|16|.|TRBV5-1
TGCGCCAGCAGCTTGGTGTCAGGGGGCCAATCCTACGAGCAGTACTTC
CASSLVSGGQSYEQYF
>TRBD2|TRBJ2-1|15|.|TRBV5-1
TGCGCCAGCAGCCAGGGACTAGCGGGAGTAGGTGAGCAGTTCTTC
CASSQGLAGVGEQFF
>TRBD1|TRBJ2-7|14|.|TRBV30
TGTGCCTGTTCGGGGACAGGGGGCTGGTACGAGCAGTACTTC
CACSGTGGWYEQYF
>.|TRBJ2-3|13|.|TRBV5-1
TGCGCCAGCAGCCCCCTAGGCCCAGATACGCAGTATTTT
CASSPLGPDTQYF
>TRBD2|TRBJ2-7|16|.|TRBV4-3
TGCGCCAGCAGCCAAGAAGCACTAGCGGGAGGCTACGAGCAGTACTTC
CASSQEALAGGYEQYF
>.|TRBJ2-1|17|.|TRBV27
TGTGCCAGCACCTATACGGCGGGATTAGGGCTTTACAATGAGCAGTTCTTC
CASTYTAGLGLYNEQFF
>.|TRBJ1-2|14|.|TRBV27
TGTGCCAGCAGCAATGGGGGACTTCCCTATGGCTACACCTTC
CASSNGGLPYGYTF
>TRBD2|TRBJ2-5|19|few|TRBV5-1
TGCGCCAGCAGCTTGGAGACAGGGGCTAGCGGGAGAAGTGGAGAGACCCAGTACTTC
CASSLETGASGRSGETQYF
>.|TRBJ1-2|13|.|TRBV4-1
TGCGCCAGCAGCCAAGGAGGGGGCTATGGCTACACCTTC
CASSQGGGYGYTF
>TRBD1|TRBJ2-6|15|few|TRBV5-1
TGCGCCAGCACGACAGGGTCGCTTGGGGCCAACGTCCTGACTTTC
CASTTGSLGANVLTF
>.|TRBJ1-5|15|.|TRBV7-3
TGTGCCAGCAGCCCCTCTGGGGGGGGCAATCAGCCCCAGCATTTT
CASSPSGGGNQPQHF
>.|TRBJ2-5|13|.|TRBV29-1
TGCAGCGTTCCGCCCCAGGGGGGAGAGACCCAGTACTTC
CSVPPQGGETQYF
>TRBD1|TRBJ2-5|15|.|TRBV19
TGTGCCAGTAGTATAGAGAGGGGGCGGGAAGAGACCCAGTACTTC
CASSIERGREETQYF
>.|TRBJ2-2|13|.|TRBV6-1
TGTGCCAGCAGGGAGCCGAACACCGGGGAGCTGTTTTTT
CASREPNTGELFF
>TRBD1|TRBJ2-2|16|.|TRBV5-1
TGCGCCAGCAGCTTGGATGGGACAGGGGGCACCGGGGAGCTGTTTTTT
CASSLDGTGGTGELFF
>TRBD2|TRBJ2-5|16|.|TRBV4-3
TGCGCCAGCAGCCAAGACTACTTCCTAGCGGAAGAGACCCAGTACTTC
CASSQDYFLAEETQYF
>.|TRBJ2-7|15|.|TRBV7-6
TGTGCCAGCAGCTTAGTGGGGGGTCTAGGGAGCGAGCAGTACTTC
CASSLVGGLGSEQYF
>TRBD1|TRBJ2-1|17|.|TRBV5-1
TGCGCCAGCAGCTCACCACCGGGACAGCCCTGGAACAATGAGCAGTTCTTC
CASSSPPGQPWNNEQFF
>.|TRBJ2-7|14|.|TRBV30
TGTGCCTGCAGGGGGGACCGATACCCCTACGAGCAGTACTTC
CACRGDRYPYEQYF
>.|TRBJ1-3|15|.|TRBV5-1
TGCGCCAGCAGCCAGGACAGACCCTCTGGAAACACCATATATTTT
CASSQDRPSGNTIYF
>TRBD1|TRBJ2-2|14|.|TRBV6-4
TGTGCCAGCAGTGACGGGACAGATAACGGGGAGCTGTTTTTT
CASSDGTDNGELFF